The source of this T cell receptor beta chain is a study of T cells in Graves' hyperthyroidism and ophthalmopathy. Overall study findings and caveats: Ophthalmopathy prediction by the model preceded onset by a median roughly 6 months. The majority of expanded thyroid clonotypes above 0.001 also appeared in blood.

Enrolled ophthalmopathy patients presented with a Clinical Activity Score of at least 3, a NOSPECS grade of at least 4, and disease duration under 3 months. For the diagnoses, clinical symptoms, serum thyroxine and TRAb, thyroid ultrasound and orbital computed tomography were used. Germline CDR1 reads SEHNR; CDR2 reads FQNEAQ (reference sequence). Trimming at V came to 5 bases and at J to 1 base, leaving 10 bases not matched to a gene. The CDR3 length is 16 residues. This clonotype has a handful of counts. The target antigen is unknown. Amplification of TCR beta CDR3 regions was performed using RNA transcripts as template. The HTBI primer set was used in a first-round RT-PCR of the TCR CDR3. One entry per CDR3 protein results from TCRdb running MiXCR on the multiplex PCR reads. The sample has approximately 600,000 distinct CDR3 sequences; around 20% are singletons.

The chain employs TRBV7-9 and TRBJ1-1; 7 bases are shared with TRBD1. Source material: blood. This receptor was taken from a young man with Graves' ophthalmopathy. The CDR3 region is CASSIPQGGGNTEAFF. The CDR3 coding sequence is TGTGCCAGCAGCATTCCTCAGGGGGGGGGGAACACTGAAGCTTTCTTT.